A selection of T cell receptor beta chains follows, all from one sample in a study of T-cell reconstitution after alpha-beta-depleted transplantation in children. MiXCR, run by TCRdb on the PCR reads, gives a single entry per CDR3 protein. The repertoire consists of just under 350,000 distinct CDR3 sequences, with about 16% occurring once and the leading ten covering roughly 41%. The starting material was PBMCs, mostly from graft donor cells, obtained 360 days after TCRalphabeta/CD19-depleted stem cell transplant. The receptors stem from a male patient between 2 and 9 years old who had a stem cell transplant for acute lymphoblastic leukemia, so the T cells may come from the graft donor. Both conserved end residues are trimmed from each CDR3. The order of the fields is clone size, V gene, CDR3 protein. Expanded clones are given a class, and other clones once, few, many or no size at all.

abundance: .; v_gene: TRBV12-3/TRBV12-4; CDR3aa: ASCLGTYLFGELF
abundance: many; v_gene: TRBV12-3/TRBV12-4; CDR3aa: ASSLNREGEQF
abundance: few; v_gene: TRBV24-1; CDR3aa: ATSGQDYVYNEQF
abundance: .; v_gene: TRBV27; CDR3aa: ASSHLNTEAF
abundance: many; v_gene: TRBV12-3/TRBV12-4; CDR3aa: ASSATSTDTQY
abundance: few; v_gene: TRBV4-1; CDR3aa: ASSPRGAADTQY
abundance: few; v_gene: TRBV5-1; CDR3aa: ASSLAGKGEKLF
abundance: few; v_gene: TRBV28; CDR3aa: ASSSPSDGLSGNTIY
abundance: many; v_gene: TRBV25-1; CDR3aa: ASSETGTYYEQY
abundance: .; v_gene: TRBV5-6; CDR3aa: ASSLGGRLAYEQY
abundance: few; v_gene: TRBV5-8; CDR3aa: ASSLTGPGDTQY
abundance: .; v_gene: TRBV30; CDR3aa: AGPRVDSTDTQY
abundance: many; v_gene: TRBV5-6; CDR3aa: ASSPQGVDNQPQH
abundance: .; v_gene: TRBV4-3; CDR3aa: ASSQGLAPTNTQY
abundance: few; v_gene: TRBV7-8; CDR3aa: ASSLVSRRGAGELF
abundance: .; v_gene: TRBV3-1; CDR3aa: ASSQGRLGELF
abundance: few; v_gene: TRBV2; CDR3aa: ASIPGSNTGELF
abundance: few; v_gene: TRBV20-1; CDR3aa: SATRTSMETQY
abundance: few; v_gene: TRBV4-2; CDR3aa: ASSQDRTSGETQY
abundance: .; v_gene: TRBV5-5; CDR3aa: ASSFGPGDQPQH
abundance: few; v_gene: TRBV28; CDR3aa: ASSLFQGSSYNEQF
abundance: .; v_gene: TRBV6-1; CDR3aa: ASNGGGNEKLF
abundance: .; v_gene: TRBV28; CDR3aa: ASSLYGGRPAFSGANVLT
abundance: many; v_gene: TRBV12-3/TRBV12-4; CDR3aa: ASSITGSSTDTQY
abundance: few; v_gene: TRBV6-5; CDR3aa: ASSYSATGSSYEQY
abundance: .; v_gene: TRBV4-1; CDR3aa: ASSQTGWDGYT
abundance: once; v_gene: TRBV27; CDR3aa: ASSLFFGYGNYGYT
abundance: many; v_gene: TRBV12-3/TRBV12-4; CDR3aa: ASRGGPSGLSAEQF
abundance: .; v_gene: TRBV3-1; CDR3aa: ASRITRENTEAF
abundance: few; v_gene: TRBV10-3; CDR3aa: AMQREGPYNEQF
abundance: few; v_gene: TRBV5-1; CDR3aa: ASSLDGTNQPQH
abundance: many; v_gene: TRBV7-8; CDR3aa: ASSLGTSGRLYNEQF
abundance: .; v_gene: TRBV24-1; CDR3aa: ATSDLKGLGSYNEQF
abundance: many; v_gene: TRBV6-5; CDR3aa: ASSYSPRTSGIPDTQY
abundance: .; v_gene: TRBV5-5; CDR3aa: ASSFGRADTQY